The next 32 T cell receptor beta chains were all read from a single sample in a study of identical twins. TCRdb redid the calling of the 5' RACE reads with MiXCR, one entry per CDR3 protein. The repertoire holds around 300,000 distinct CDR3 sequences, with roughly 8.6% as singletons. These sequences were also reported in another study, on yellow fever vaccine responses in identical twins.

Sample: memory (CD45RO+) T cells sorted from blood. These receptors came from a woman aged 18-29 years in good health.

This clonotype has just a few counts. V is TRBV4-1 and J is TRBJ2-7, with D tentatively TRBD2 (6 bases). The length of the CDR3 is 15 residues. The V end was cut by 0 bases, the J end by 4 bases, with 13 bases between. Germline loops: CDR1 MGHRA, CDR2 YSYEKL. The CDR3 sequence is CASSQDTGLIYEQYF. The DNA of the CDR3 is TGCGCCAGCAGCCAAGATACAGGACTAATATACGAGCAGTACTTC.

This chain connects TRBV29-1 to TRBJ2-2; a weak D match, TRBD1 (5 bases). Trimming took 5 bases from V and 0 from J, leaving 7 bases between them. CDR1 and CDR2 from the germline V gene are SQVTM and ANQGSEA. The CDR3 runs 13 residues. CDR3 in amino acids: CSVPRANTGELFF. CDR3 sequence (DNA): TGCAGCGTTCCCAGGGCGAACACCGGGGAGCTGTTTTTT.

A few counts support this clonotype. The CDR3, as DNA: TGTGCCACCCACAGGGGTCCCTCAACTGAAGCTTTCTTT. Translation: CATHRGPSTEAFF. The V and J genes are TRBV2 and TRBJ1-1; 7 bases agree with TRBD1. This CDR3 region has 13 residues. Germline values: CDR1 SNHLY, CDR2 FYNNEI. With V trimmed by 10 bases and J by 5 bases, 10 bases remained unmatched.

This sequence joins TRBV7-9 and TRBJ2-3, with 9 bases identical to TRBD1. This CDR3 has 16 amino acids. Germline CDR1 and CDR2: SEHNR and FQNEAQ (reference sequence). The V segment lost 3 bases and the J segment 2 bases; nucleotides outside the gene matches: 6. This CDR3 is CASSFGDRVSTDTQYF. CDR3 DNA sequence: TGTGCCAGCAGCTTTGGGGACAGGGTGTCCACAGATACGCAGTATTTT.

The sample holds a few counts of this clonotype. V gene TRBV29-1 combines with J gene TRBJ2-7; D unclear. Trimming cost V 6 bases and J 7 bases, with 13 bases left between them. The V gene's germline CDR1 is SQVTM and CDR2 ANQGSEA. The CDR3 is made up of 11 amino acids. The CDR3 reads CSVRQGWEQYF. The CDR3 DNA is TGCAGCGTGCGACAAGGGTGGGAGCAGTACTTC.

The sample holds many counts of this clonotype. CDR3 DNA sequence: TGTGCCAGCACTTTGAATGCAGATACGCAGTATTTT. This codes for CASTLNADTQYF. The chain joins TRBV28 to TRBJ2-3, with no clear D. CDR1 is MDHEN and CDR2 is SYDVKM in the germline V gene. This CDR3 contains 12 residues. V lost 7 bases and J 4 bases, leaving 9 bases between the germline ends.

In this sample, this clonotype turned up many times. The V call is TRBV7-6, the J call TRBJ2-2, with 8 bases that match TRBD1. CDR1 SGHVS and CDR2 FNYEAQ come from the germline V gene. This CDR3 is built from 17 residues. V trimming: 5 bases; J trimming: 4 bases; junction bases outside the gene matches: 12. CDR3 coding DNA: TGTGCCAGCAGCGCTTCGGACAGGGCTAAGAGCACCGGGGAGCTGTTTTTT. This encodes CASSASDRAKSTGELFF.

The gene calls are TRBV2 and TRBJ2-1; D call uncertain. Germline CDR1 and CDR2: SNHLY and FYNNEI. Trimming left V 7 bases short and J 9 bases short, with 10 bases between. This CDR3 has 11 amino acids. Here the CDR3 reads CASIVLVEQFF. CDR3 coding DNA: TGTGCCAGCATTGTACTTGTTGAGCAGTTCTTC.

The genes are TRBV29-1 and TRBJ2-1; tentative D call: TRBD2 (6 bases). CDR1 is SQVTM, CDR2 ANQGSEA, per germline. The CDR3 sequence is 15 residues long. V lost 1 base, J lost 5 bases, and 15 bases lay in between. The CDR3 sequence: CSVEGPSERNNEQFF. DNA for the CDR3: TGCAGCGTTGAAGGACCTAGCGAGAGAAACAATGAGCAGTTCTTC.

The J gene is TRBJ2-3, the V gene TRBV11-2; 8 nucleotides align to TRBD2. From germline, CDR1 is SGHAT and CDR2 FQNNGV. The CDR3 is made up of 17 amino acids. V was clipped by 7 bases and J by 2 bases; unmatched bases: 14. As DNA, the CDR3 is TGTGCCAGCACCCTTTTCCGGGGGCGGGGGGCCACAGATACGCAGTATTTT. Protein sequence: CASTLFRGRGATDTQYF. Variable domain in full (rest from reference TRBV11-2 and TRBJ2-3): EAGVAQSPRYKIIEKRQSVAFWCNPISGHATLYWYQQILGQGPKLLIQFQNNGVVDDSQLPKDRFSAERLKGVDSTLKIQPAKLEDSAVYLCASTLFRGRGATDTQYFGPGTRLTVL.

This clonotype was observed a handful of times. This chain connects TRBV5-5 to TRBJ1-4, with 7 bases aligning to TRBD1. V shed 4 bases, J shed 8 bases, and the junction held 11 bases outside the gene matches. The CDR3 is 15 amino acids. Germline assignment: CDR1 SGHKS and CDR2 YYEKEE (reference sequence). The CDR3 reads CASSGAGQSGEKLFF. Written as DNA, the CDR3 is TGTGCCAGCAGCGGGGCGGGACAGAGCGGAGAAAAACTGTTTTTT.

This clonotype was counted only a few times. The rearrangement links TRBV2 to TRBJ1-1, with D possibly TRBD1 on 6 matching bases. The length of the CDR3 is 12 residues. Germline V gene data show CDR1 as SNHLY and CDR2 as FYNNEI. With 5 bases removed from V and 10 bases from J, the gap between germline ends came to 14 bases. CDR3 in amino acids: CASSNRDLGAFF. For the CDR3, the DNA is TGTGCCAGCAGTAACAGGGATCTGGGAGCTTTCTTT.

The rearrangement uses TRBV6-1 and TRBJ2-1; 10 nucleotides match TRBD2. The CDR3 runs to 15 residues. Per germline, CDR1 MNHNS and CDR2 SASEGT. Unmatched junction bases numbered 3, after V lost 5 bases and J lost 2 bases. CDR3 sequence: CASSRSGRAYNEQFF. DNA for the CDR3: TGTGCCAGCAGTAGAAGCGGGAGGGCCTACAATGAGCAGTTCTTC.

The genes are TRBV2 and TRBJ1-2; D call uncertain. Trimming removed 2 bases at V and 8 bases at J, with 12 bases between. This CDR3 spans 13 amino acids. CDR1 and CDR2 from the germline V gene are SNHLY and FYNNEI. Here the CDR3 DNA reads TGTGCCAGCAGTGAAAGGGTTTCCGGCGGCTACACCTTC. The encoded protein is CASSERVSGGYTF.

This clonotype has more than one count but fewer than ten. This rearrangement joins TRBV19 to TRBJ1-5; D is possibly TRBD1 (6 bases). The V end was cut by 7 bases, the J end by 4 bases, with 14 bases between. Germline V gene sequence: CDR1 LNHDA, CDR2 SQIVND (reference sequence). The CDR3 extends over 14 amino acids. In DNA, the CDR3 is TGTGCCAGTAAGAATGGGGACACTAATCAGCCCCAGCATTTT. This translates into CASKNGDTNQPQHF.

This clonotype was recorded at least ten times. The V gene is TRBV18, the J gene TRBJ2-1; TRBD1 is a possible D gene (6 bases). CDR3 length: 13 amino acids. Trimming cost V 5 bases and J 6 bases, with 11 bases left between them. Per germline, CDR1 KGHSH and CDR2 LQKENI. The CDR3 is CASSILQGNEQFF. CDR3 in DNA: TGTGCCAGCTCAATTTTACAGGGCAATGAGCAGTTCTTC.

This clonotype has just a few counts. V is TRBV13 and J is TRBJ1-2; D possibly corresponds to TRBD1 (6 bases). CDR1 and CDR2 from the germline V gene are PRHDT and FYEKMQ (reference sequence). The V end lost 6 bases, the J end lost 3 bases, and 17 bases lay between the germline ends. CDR3 length equals 15 residues. CDR3 residues: CASSRGGRLDYGYTF. The CDR3, as DNA: TGTGCCAGCAGTAGAGGGGGACGGTTAGACTATGGCTACACCTTC.

This clonotype was detected many times. The chain has TRBV2 and TRBJ2-3; D is possibly TRBD2 (5 bases). The CDR3 runs 16 residues. Per the germline V gene, CDR1 is SNHLY and CDR2 is FYNNEI. V dropped 4 bases and J dropped 1 base, with 15 bases sitting between them. CDR3 coding DNA: TGTGCCAGCAGTGGGGCCGCGGGCCGCGGCACAGATACGCAGTATTTT. It codes for CASSGAAGRGTDTQYF. Together with reference TRBV2 and TRBJ2-3, the CDR3 gives the full variable domain: EPEVTQTPSHQVTQMGQEVILRCVPISNHLYFYWYRQILGQKVEFLVSFYNNEISEKSEIFDDQFSVERPDGSNFTLKIRSTKLEDSAMYFCASSGAAGRGTDTQYFGPGTRLTVL.

In this sample, this clonotype turned up many times. The V and J genes are TRBV10-3 and TRBJ2-1; 8 nucleotides line up with TRBD1. The J segment lost 4 bases and the V segment lost 6 bases, leaving 11 bases of the junction unmatched. Germline V gene data show CDR1 as ENHRY and CDR2 as SYGVKD. The CDR3 loop spans 16 amino acids. In DNA form, the CDR3 reads TGTGCCATCAGGAAAACAGGGGGTTCGGGATACAATGAGCAGTTCTTC. Translated: CAIRKTGGSGYNEQFF.

This clonotype has a count of ten or more. V gene TRBV6-5 combines with J gene TRBJ2-3; D is unresolved. Trimming left V 2 bases short and J 0 bases short, with 15 bases between. The germline CDR1 and CDR2 sequences are MNHEY and SVGAGI. The CDR3 is made up of 17 amino acids. The CDR3 DNA is TGTGCCAGCAGTTACCTCCAGACGGTGACTAGCACAGATACGCAGTATTTT. It specifies CASSYLQTVTSTDTQYF.

This clonotype came up a few times. V gene TRBV6-2 or TRBV6-3 combines with J gene TRBJ2-3, with 7 bases that match TRBD2. The V gene end was trimmed by 6 bases and the J gene end by 5 bases; junction bases not matched to a gene: 11. CDR3 length: 15 amino acids. Germline V gene data show CDR1 as MNHEY and CDR2 as SVGEGT. For the CDR3, the DNA is TGTGCCAGCAGGAACGGGGGGAGGGCCGGAGATACGCAGTATTTT. Translating gives CASRNGGRAGDTQYF.

The chain combines TRBV27 with TRBJ1-1, with D possibly being TRBD1 (5 bases). The CDR3 runs 15 residues. Trimming shortened V by 2 bases and J by 3 bases, and 13 bases separated the two germline ends. CDR1 MNHEY and CDR2 SMNVEV come from the germline V gene (reference sequence). The CDR3 sequence: CASSLLKKGHTEAFF. In DNA form, the CDR3 reads TGTGCCAGCAGTTTACTCAAGAAGGGACACACTGAAGCTTTCTTT.

This clonotype occurred a few times. V usage is TRBV15 and J usage is TRBJ2-3, with TRBD2 identical over 14 bases. The CDR3 is 18 amino acids. After removal of 2 bases from V and 4 bases from J, the junction contained 8 bases not matched to a gene. Looked up from germline, CDR1 is LNHNV and CDR2 is YYDKDF (reference sequence). The CDR3 DNA follows: TGTGCCACCAGCAGACTAAGACTAGCGGGGGGGCCGGCAGATACGCAGTATTTT. Residues: CATSRLRLAGGPADTQYF.

This clonotype was seen many times. This sequence joins TRBV6-5 and TRBJ2-1; weak D call: TRBD2 (6 bases). V lost 2 bases, J lost 3 bases, and 8 bases lay in between. The CDR3 is 14 amino acids. Germline values: CDR1 MNHEY, CDR2 SVGAGI. The CDR3 loop reads CASSYETSYNEQFF. The CDR3 coding sequence is TGTGCCAGCAGTTACGAGACTAGCTACAATGAGCAGTTCTTC.

This clonotype was detected only a few times. The V and J genes are TRBV5-6 and TRBJ1-6; D is perhaps TRBD1 (5 bases). The length of the CDR3 is 17 residues. Germline assignment: CDR1 SGHDT and CDR2 YYEEEE. V dropped 5 bases and J dropped 4 bases, with 19 bases sitting between them. CDR3: CASSPTAQDVYNSPLHF. The CDR3 region has the DNA TGTGCCAGCAGTCCCACGGCACAGGACGTATATAATTCACCCCTCCACTTT.

Many counts were recorded for this clonotype. The V and J genes are TRBV20-1 and TRBJ2-3; no reliable D call. The length of the CDR3 is 12 residues. Per the germline V gene, CDR1 is DFQATT and CDR2 is SNEGSKA (reference sequence). Trimming stripped 3 bases from V and 4 bases from J, with 8 bases between. In DNA form, the CDR3 reads TGCAGTGCTAGTCCCGGGCCAGATACGCAGTATTTT. Translated, it gives CSASPGPDTQYF.

Many counts were recorded for this clonotype. The rearrangement links TRBV9 to TRBJ2-1; 7 bases agree with TRBD2. V dropped 3 bases and J dropped 3; count of bases not matched to a gene: 6. The CDR3 loop spans 15 amino acids. Germline CDR1 reads SGDLS; CDR2 reads YYNGEE. The CDR3 nucleotides read TGTGCCAGCAGCGCTCGGCGGGAGAGCTACAATGAGCAGTTCTTC. This sequence encodes CASSARRESYNEQFF.

This chain links TRBV27 with TRBJ2-7, with D tentatively TRBD1 or TRBD2 (5 bases each). The CDR3 is 14 amino acids. Trimming removed 6 bases at V and 1 base at J, with 13 bases between. Germline V gene data show CDR1 as MNHEY and CDR2 as SMNVEV (reference sequence). The CDR3 sequence is CASSPQGRSYEQYV. In nucleotides, the CDR3 is TGTGCCAGCAGCCCCCAGGGACGGTCCTACGAGCAGTACGTC.

This clonotype has a count of ten or more. The genes are TRBV12-3 or TRBV12-4 and TRBJ1-5, with 11 bases lining up with TRBD1. CDR3 length equals 16 residues. Trimming took 1 base from V and 4 from J; bases not matched to a gene: 3. CDR3 protein: CASSLEGTGGNQPQHF. The CDR3 region has the DNA TGTGCCAGCAGTTTAGAGGGGACAGGGGGTAATCAGCCCCAGCATTTT.

There are a few counts of this clonotype. The chain joins TRBV3-1 to TRBJ2-1, with 7 bases identical to TRBD2. CDR3 size: 16 residues. CDR1 is LGHDT, CDR2 YNNKEL, per germline (reference sequence). J was trimmed by 4 bases and V by 1 base; bases with no gene match: 7. The CDR3 DNA sequence: TGTGCCAGCAGCCAAGTTAGCGGGTGGCGGTACAATGAGCAGTTCTTC. It encodes CASSQVSGWRYNEQFF.

The CDR3 nucleotides are TGCAGCGTTGTGTCTGTGGGTACTGAAGCTTTCTTT. Translating gives CSVVSVGTEAFF. The chain joins TRBV29-1 to TRBJ1-1; D not certain. The CDR3 extends over 12 amino acids. V dropped 4 bases and J dropped 5 bases, with 11 bases sitting between them. Germline V gene lookup returns CDR1 SQVTM and CDR2 ANQGSEA. Full variable domain (outside the CDR3, taken from reference TRBV29-1 and TRBJ1-1): SAVISQKPSRDICQRGTSLTIQCQVDSQVTMMFWYRQQPGQSLTLIATANQGSEATYESGFVIDKFPISRPNLTFSTLTVSNMSPEDSSIYLCSVVSVGTEAFFGQGTRLTVV.

J is TRBJ2-7 and V is TRBV12-3 or TRBV12-4; 13 nucleotides match TRBD2. The CDR3 contains 17 residues. With 6 bases clipped from V and 6 bases from J, the junction kept 14 bases outside the gene matches. The CDR3, as DNA: TGTGCCAGCAGCCTAAACGCCGGACTAGCGGGGGCCCTCGAGCAGTACGTC. Its translation is CASSLNAGLAGALEQYV.